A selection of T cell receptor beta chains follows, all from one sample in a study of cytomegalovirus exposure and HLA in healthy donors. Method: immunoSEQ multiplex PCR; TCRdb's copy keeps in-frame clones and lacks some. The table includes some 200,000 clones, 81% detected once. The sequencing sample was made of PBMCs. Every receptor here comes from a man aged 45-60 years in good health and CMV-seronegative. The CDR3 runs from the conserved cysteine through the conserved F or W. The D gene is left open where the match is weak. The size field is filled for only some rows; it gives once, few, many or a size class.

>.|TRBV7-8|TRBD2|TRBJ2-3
CASSLEYGGGNTDTQYF
TGTGCCAGCAGCTTAGAATATGGCGGGGGGAACACAGATACGCAGTATTTT
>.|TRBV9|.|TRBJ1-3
CASSAQGSGNTIYF
TGTGCCAGCAGCGCACAGGGCTCTGGAAACACCATATATTTT
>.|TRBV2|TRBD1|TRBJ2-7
CASDQTGFNEQYF
TGTGCCAGCGATCAGACAGGGTTCAACGAGCAGTACTTC
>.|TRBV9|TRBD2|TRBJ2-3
CASSVGEGLLTDTQYF
TGTGCCAGCAGCGTAGGAGAGGGACTACTCACAGATACGCAGTATTTT
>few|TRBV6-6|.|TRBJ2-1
CASSYSGWGRGEQFF
TGTGCCAGCAGTTACTCGGGGTGGGGGCGCGGTGAGCAGTTCTTC
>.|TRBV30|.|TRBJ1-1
CAWSSRGGTEAFF
TGTGCCTGGAGTTCGCGGGGGGGCACTGAAGCTTTCTTT
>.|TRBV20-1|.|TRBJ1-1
CSARKGTAFF
TGCAGTGCTAGAAAGGGGACTGCTTTCTTT
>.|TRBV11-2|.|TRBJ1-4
CASSLGDKLGKLFF
TGTGCCAGCAGCTTAGGGGACAAGTTGGGGAAACTGTTTTTT
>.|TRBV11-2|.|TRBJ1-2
CASSQVTGPPYGYTF
TGTGCCAGCAGCCAGGTGACAGGACCTCCCTATGGCTACACCTTC
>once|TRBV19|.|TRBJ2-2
CASYPGTGELFF
TGTGCCAGTTACCCGGGGACCGGGGAGCTGTTTTTT
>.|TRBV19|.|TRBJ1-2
CASSILTGYGYTF
TGTGCCAGTAGTATTCTCACAGGCTATGGCTACACCTTC
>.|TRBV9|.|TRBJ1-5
CASSVAPAVNQPQHF
TGTGCCAGCAGCGTAGCTCCAGCGGTCAATCAGCCCCAGCATTTT
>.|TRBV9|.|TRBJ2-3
CASSVEEGSTDTQYF
TGTGCCAGCAGCGTAGAAGAGGGCAGTACAGATACGCAGTATTTT
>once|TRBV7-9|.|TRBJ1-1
CASSFNRLNTEAFF
TGTGCCAGCAGCTTCAACAGGTTGAACACTGAAGCTTTCTTT
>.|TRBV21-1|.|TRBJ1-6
CASLKGGAYNSPLHF
TGTGCCAGCTTAAAGGGGGGGGCCTATAATTCACCCCTCCACTTT
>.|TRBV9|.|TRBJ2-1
CASSVGGQGQFF
TGTGCCAGCAGCGTAGGTGGGCAGGGGCAGTTCTTC
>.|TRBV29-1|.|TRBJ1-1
CSAKTGGMNTEAFF
TGCAGCGCTAAGACAGGCGGTATGAACACTGAAGCTTTCTTT
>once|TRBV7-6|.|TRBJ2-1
CASSLDLASYEQFF
TGTGCCAGCAGCTTAGATTTAGCCTCGTATGAGCAGTTCTTC
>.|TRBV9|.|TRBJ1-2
CASTGHIYGYTF
TGTGCCAGCACGGGACACATCTATGGCTACACCTTC
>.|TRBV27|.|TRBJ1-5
CASSSGFSNQPQHF
TGTGCCAGCAGTTCGGGGTTTAGCAATCAGCCCCAGCATTTT
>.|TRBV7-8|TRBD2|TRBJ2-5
CASSLAGLTSGGETQYF
TGTGCCAGCAGCCTCGCCGGCCTGACTAGCGGGGGGGAGACCCAGTACTTC
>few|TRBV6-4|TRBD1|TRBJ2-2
CASSSTGRTGELFF
TGTGCCAGCAGCTCGACAGGGCGGACCGGGGAGCTGTTTTTT
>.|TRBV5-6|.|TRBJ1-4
CASTSGTTSEKLFF
TGTGCCAGCACCTCGGGGACAACATCTGAAAAACTGTTTTTT
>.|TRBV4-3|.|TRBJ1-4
CASSQGDRTNEKLFF
TGCGCCAGCAGCCAAGGAGACAGAACCAATGAAAAACTGTTTTTT
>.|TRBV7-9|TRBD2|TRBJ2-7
CSSSPRVSGGFDEQYF
TGTTCCAGCAGCCCCCGGGTTAGCGGGGGTTTCGACGAGCAGTACTTC
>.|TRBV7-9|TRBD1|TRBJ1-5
CASSPAGTGDPSNQPQHF
TGTGCCAGCAGCCCAGCCGGGACAGGGGACCCTAGCAATCAGCCCCAGCATTTT
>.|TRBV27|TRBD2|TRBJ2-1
CASSLVLAGGPNEQFF
TGTGCCAGCAGTTTAGTCCTAGCGGGGGGGCCCAATGAGCAGTTCTTC
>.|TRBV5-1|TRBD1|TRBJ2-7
CASNGDRTYEQYF
TGCGCCAGCAACGGGGACAGAACCTACGAGCAGTACTTC
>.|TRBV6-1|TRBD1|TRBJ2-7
CASTQQGAVEQYF
TGTGCCAGCACACAACAGGGGGCTGTCGAGCAGTACTTC
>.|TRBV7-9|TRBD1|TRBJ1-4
CSSSLSLTGVEKLFF
TGTTCCAGCAGCTTATCCCTGACAGGGGTAGAAAAACTGTTTTTT
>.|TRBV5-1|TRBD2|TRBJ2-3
CASSYASGVTDTQYF
TGCGCCAGCAGCTATGCTAGCGGGGTTACAGATACGCAGTATTTT
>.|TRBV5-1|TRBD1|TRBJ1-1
CASSDRTGSNTEAFF
TGCGCCAGCAGCGATCGGACAGGGTCGAACACTGAAGCTTTCTTT
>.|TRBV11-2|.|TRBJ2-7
CASSPAGNEQYF
TGTGCCAGCAGCCCGGCCGGGAACGAGCAGTACTTC
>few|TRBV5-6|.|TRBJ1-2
CASSLTDPNYGYTF
TGTGCCAGCAGCTTAACAGACCCTAACTATGGCTACACCTTC
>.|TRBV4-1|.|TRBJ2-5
CASSRQQIQETQYF
TGCGCCAGCAGCCGTCAACAGATCCAAGAGACCCAGTACTTC
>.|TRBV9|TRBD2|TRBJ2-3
CASSVASSGGITDTQYF
TGTGCCAGCAGCGTAGCCTCTAGCGGGGGTATCACAGATACGCAGTATTTT
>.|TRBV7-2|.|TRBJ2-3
CASSRGTLFTDTQYF
TGTGCCAGCAGCCGCGGGACCTTATTTACAGATACGCAGTATTTT
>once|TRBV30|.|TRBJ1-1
CARVGVTEAFF
TGTGCCCGGGTCGGAGTCACTGAAGCTTTCTTT
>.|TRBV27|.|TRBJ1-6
CASSNPGPFRALHF
TGTGCCAGCAGTAATCCTGGCCCCTTCAGGGCCCTCCACTTT
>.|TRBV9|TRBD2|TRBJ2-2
CASSGLAGPGELFF
TGTGCCAGCAGCGGACTAGCGGGGCCAGGGGAGCTGTTTTTT
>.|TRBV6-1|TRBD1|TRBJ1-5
CASSGDRGRSPNQPQHF
TGTGCCAGCAGTGGGGACAGGGGGCGCTCCCCCAATCAGCCCCAGCATTTT
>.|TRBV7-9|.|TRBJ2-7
CASSSSSEQYF
TGTGCCAGCAGCTCCTCGAGCGAGCAGTACTTC
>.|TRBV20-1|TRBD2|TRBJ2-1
CSLGTNNEQFF
TGCAGCCTCGGGACTAACAATGAGCAGTTCTTC
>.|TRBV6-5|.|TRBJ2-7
CASCGRSGGVYEQYF
TGTGCCAGCTGTGGCCGTTCTGGAGGGGTCTACGAGCAGTACTTC
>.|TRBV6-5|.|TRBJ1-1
CASSSSRGGRTEAFF
TGTGCCAGCAGTTCTAGTCGGGGGGGCCGCACTGAAGCTTTCTTT